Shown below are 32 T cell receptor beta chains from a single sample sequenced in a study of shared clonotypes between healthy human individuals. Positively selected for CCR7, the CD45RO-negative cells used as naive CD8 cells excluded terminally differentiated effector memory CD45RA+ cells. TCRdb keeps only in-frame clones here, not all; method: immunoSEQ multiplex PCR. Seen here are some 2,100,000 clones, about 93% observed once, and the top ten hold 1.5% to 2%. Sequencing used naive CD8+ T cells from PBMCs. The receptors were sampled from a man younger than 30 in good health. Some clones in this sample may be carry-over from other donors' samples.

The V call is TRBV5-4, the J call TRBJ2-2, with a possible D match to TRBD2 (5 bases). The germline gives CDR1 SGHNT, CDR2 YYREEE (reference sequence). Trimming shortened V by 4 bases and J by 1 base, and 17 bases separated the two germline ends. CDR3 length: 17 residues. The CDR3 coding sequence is TGTGCCAGCAGCCCTCAGGAGGTCTGGGGGAACACCGGGGAGCTGTTTTTT. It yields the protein CASSPQEVWGNTGELFF.

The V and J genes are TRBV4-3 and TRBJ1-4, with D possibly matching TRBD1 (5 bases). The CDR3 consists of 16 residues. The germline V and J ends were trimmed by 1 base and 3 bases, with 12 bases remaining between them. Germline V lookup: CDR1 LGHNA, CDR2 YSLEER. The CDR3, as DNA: TGCGCCAGCAGCCAAGGGGGCGGTCTGGCTAATGAAAAACTGTTTTTT. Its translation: CASSQGGGLANEKLFF.

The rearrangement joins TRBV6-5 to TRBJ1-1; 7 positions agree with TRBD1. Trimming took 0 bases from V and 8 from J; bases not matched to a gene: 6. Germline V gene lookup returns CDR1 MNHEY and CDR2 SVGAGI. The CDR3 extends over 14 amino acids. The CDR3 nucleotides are TGTGCCAGCAGTTACTCGATTAAGGGGGCGGAAGCTTTCTTT. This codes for CASSYSIKGAEAFF.

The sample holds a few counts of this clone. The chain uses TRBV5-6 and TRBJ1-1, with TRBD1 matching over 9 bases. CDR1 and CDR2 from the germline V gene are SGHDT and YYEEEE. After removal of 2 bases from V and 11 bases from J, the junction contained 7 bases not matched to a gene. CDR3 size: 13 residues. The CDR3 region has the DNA TGTGCCAGCAGCTTCACGGGACAGGGTAAGGCTTTCTTT. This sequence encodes CASSFTGQGKAFF.

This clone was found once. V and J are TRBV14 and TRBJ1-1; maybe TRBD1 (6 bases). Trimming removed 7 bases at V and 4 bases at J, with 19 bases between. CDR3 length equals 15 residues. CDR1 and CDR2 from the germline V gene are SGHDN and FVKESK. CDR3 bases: TGTGCCAGCAACTCCGGAAGGGGGGTGACCACTGAAGCTTTCTTT. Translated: CASNSGRGVTTEAFF.

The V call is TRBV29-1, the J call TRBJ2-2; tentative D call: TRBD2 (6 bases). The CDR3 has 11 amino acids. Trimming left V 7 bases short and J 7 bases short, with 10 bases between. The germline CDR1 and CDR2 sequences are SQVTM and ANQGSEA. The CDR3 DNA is TGCAGCGGGCGAGCGGGCGGGGAGCTGTTTTTT. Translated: CSGRAGGELFF.

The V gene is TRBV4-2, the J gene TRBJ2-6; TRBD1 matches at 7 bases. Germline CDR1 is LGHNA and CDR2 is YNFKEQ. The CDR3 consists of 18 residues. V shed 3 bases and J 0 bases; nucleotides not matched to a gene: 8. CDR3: CASSHPGTDSSGANVLTF. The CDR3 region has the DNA TGTGCCAGCAGCCATCCCGGGACAGATAGCTCTGGGGCCAACGTCCTGACTTTC.

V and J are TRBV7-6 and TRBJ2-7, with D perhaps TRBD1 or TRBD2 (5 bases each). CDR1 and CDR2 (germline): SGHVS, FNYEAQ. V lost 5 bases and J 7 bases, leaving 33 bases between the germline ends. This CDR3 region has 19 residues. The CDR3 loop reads CASSHRPVYRDGETWEQYF. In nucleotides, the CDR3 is TGTGCCAGCAGCCACAGGCCGGTTTACCGGGACGGGGAGACTTGGGAGCAGTACTTC.

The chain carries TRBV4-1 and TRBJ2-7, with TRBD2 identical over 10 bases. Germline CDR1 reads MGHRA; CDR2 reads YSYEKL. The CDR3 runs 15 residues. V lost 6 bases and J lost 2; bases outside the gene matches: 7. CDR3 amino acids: CASRITGTSAYEQYF. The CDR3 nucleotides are TGCGCCAGCAGGATTACCGGGACTAGCGCCTACGAGCAGTACTTC.

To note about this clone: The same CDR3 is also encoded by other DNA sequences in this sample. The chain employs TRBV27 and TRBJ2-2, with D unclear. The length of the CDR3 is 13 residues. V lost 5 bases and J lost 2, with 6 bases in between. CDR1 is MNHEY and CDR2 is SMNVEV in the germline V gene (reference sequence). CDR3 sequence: CASSPRNTGELFF. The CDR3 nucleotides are TGTGCCAGCAGTCCACGTAACACCGGGGAGCTGTTTTTT.

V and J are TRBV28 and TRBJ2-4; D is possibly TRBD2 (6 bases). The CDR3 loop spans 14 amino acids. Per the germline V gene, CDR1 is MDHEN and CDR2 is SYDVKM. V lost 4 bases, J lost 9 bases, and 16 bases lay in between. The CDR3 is CASSSSLAGGIQYF. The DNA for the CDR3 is TGTGCCAGCAGTTCCTCCCTGGCCGGGGGCATTCAGTACTTC.

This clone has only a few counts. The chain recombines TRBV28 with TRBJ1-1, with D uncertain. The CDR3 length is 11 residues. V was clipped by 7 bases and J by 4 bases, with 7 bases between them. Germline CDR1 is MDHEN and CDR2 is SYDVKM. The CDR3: CASMAGTEAFF. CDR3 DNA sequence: TGTGCCAGCATGGCGGGCACTGAAGCTTTCTTT.

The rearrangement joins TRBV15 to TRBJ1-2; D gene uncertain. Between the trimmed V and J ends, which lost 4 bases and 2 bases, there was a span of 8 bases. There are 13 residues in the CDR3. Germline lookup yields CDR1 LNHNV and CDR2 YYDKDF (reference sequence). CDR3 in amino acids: CATSTPQNYGYTF. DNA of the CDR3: TGTGCCACCAGCACCCCTCAAAACTATGGCTACACCTTC.

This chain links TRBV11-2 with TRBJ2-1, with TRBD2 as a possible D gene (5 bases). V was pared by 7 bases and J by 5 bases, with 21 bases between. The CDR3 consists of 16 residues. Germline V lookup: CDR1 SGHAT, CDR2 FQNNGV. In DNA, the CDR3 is TGTGCCAGCACCCAAGGCGGGCCGAGGCCCCACAATGAGCAGTTCTTC. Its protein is CASTQGGPRPHNEQFF.

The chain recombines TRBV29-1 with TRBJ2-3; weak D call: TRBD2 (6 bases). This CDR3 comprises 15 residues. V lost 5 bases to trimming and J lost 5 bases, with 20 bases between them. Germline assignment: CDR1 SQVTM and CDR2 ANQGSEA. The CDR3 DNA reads TGCAGCGTTCGACTTGCGGGATCGGCAGGAGATACGCAGTATTTT. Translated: CSVRLAGSAGDTQYF.

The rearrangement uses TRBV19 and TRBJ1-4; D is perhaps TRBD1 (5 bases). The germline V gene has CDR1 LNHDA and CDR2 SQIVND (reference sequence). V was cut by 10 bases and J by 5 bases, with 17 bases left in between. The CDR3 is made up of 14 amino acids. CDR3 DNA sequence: TGTGCCACCTCCGGGACCGGGGGAAATGAAAAACTGTTTTTT. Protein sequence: CATSGTGGNEKLFF.

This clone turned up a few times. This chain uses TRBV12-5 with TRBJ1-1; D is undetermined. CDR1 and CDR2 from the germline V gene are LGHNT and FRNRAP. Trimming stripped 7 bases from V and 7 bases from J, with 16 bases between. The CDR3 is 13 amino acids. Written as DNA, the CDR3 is TGTGCTAGTGCCCTCCTAAAAGCTGGTGAAGCTTTCTTT. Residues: CASALLKAGEAFF. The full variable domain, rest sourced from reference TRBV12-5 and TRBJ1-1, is DARVTQTPRHKVTEMGQEVTMRCQPILGHNTVFWYRQTMMQGLELLAYFRNRAPLDDSGMPKDRFSAEMPDATLATLKIQPSEPRDSAVYFCASALLKAGEAFFGQGTRLTVV.

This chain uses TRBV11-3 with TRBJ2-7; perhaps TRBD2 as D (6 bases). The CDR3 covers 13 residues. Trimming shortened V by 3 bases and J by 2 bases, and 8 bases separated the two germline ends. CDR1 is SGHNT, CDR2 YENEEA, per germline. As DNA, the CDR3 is TGTGCCAGCAGCTTGGGACTTACCTACGAGCAGTACTTC. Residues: CASSLGLTYEQYF.

CDR3 sequence: CATEDRQETQYF. CDR3 DNA: TGTGCCACCGAGGACAGGCAAGAGACCCAGTACTTC. The V and J genes are TRBV27 and TRBJ2-5, with 7 positions matching TRBD1. CDR1 and CDR2 from the germline V gene are MNHEY and SMNVEV (reference sequence). The V and J ends lost 10 bases and 2 bases, in that order; junction bases with no gene match: 4. The CDR3 has 12 residues.

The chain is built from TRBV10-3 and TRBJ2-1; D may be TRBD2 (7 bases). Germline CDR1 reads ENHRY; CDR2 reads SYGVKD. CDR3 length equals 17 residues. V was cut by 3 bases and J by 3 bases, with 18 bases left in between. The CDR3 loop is CAISDRGAGSIYNEQFF. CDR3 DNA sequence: TGTGCCATCAGTGACCGGGGGGCGGGAAGCATCTACAATGAGCAGTTCTTC.

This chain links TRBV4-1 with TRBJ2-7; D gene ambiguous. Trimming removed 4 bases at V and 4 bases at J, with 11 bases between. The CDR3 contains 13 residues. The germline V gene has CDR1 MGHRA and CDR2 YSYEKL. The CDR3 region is CASSPGSDYEQYF. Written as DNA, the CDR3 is TGCGCCAGCAGCCCCGGGTCAGATTACGAGCAGTACTTC.

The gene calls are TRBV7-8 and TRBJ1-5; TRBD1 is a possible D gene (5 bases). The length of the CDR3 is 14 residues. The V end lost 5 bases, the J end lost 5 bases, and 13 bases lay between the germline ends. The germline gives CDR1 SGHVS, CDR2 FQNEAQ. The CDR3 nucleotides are TGTGCCAGCAGCGGATCCATAGGGGATCAGCCCCAGCATTTT. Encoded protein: CASSGSIGDQPQHF. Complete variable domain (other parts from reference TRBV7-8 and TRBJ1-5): GAGVSQSPRYKVAKRGQDVALRCDPISGHVSLFWYQQALGQGPEFLTYFQNEAQLDKSGLPSDRFFAERPEGSVSTLKIQRTQQEDSAVYLCASSGSIGDQPQHFGDGTRLSIL.

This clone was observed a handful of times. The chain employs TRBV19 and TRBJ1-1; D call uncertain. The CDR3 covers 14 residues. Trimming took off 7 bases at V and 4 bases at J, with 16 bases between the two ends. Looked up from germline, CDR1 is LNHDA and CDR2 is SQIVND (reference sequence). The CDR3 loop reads CASTPEGFGTEAFF. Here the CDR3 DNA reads TGTGCCAGTACCCCAGAAGGTTTTGGCACTGAAGCTTTCTTT. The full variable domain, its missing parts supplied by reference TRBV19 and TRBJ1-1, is DGGITQSPKYLFRKEGQNVTLSCEQNLNHDAMYWYRQDPGQGLRLIYYSQIVNDFQKGDIAEGYSVSREKKESFPLTVTSAQKNPTAFYLCASTPEGFGTEAFFGQGTRLTVV.

DNA of the CDR3: TGTGCCAGCAGCGGGGCTTTAAGAGCTGAAGCTTTCTTT. Protein: CASSGALRAEAFF. The chain is built from TRBV7-9 and TRBJ1-1, with a weak D call TRBD1 (5 bases). The CDR3 length is 13 residues. Germline lookup yields CDR1 SEHNR and CDR2 FQNEAQ (reference sequence). The V end lost 5 bases, the J end lost 6 bases, and 13 bases lay between the germline ends.

The CDR3 loop is CASGTGTGVFHEQYF. The CDR3 bases are TGTGCTAGTGGGACCGGGACAGGGGTATTTCACGAGCAGTACTTC. The chain links TRBV12-5 to TRBJ2-7; TRBD1 agrees at 10 bases. This CDR3 has 15 residues. Germline V CDR1 and CDR2: LGHNT, FRNRAP. The V segment lost 6 bases and the J segment 5 bases; nucleotides outside the gene matches: 10.

CDR3 residues: CATHRGEYYNSPLHF. The CDR3 DNA is TGTGCCACACACCGCGGAGAGTACTATAATTCACCCCTCCACTTT. The V call is TRBV6-5, the J call TRBJ1-6; unclear D gene. Germline V gene sequence: CDR1 MNHEY, CDR2 SVGAGI. The V end lost 10 bases, the J end lost 3 bases, and 16 bases lay between the germline ends. CDR3 length: 15 residues.

CDR3 DNA: TGTGCCAGCAGTCCCAGATCGATGGGGGGCTTGAACACTGAAGCTTTCTTT. Translation: CASSPRSMGGLNTEAFF. The V gene is TRBV27, the J gene TRBJ1-1, with a possible D match to TRBD1 (6 bases). Germline loops: CDR1 MNHEY, CDR2 SMNVEV (reference sequence). The V and J ends lost 5 bases and 0 bases respectively, with 19 bases between them. The length of the CDR3 is 17 residues.

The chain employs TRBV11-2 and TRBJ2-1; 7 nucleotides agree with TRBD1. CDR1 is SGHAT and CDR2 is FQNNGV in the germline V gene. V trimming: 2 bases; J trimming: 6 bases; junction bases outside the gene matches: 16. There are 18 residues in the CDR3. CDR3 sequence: CASSLTTGVGFRGNEQFF. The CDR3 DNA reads TGTGCCAGCAGCTTAACTACAGGGGTCGGTTTTAGGGGCAATGAGCAGTTCTTC.

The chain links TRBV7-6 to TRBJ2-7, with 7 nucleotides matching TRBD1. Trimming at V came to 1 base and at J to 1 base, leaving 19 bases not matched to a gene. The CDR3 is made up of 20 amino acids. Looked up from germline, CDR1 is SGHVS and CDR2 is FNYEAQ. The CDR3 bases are TGTGCCAGCAGCTTAGTCCCGGTTACGGCCGGGACAGTTTTATCCTACGAGCAGTACTTC. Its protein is CASSLVPVTAGTVLSYEQYF.

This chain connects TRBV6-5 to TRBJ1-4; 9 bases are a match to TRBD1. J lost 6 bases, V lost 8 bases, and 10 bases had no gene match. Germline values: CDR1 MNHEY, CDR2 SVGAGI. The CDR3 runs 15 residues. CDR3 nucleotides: TGTGCCAGCGCCCGCGACAGGGGGGGGTATGAAAAACTGTTTTTT. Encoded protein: CASARDRGGYEKLFF.

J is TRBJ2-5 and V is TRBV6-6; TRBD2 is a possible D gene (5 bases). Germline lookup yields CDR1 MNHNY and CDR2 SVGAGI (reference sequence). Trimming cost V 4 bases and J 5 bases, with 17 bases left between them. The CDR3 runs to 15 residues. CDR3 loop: CASSSWEPTRETQYF. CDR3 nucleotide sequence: TGTGCCAGCAGTTCGTGGGAGCCGACTCGGGAGACCCAGTACTTC.

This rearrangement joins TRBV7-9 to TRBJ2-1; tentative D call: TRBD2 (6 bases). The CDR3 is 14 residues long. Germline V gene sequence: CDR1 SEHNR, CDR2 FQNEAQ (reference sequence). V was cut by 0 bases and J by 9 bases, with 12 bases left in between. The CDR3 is CASSLATGVGEQFF. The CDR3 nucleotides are TGTGCCAGCAGCTTAGCGACGGGGGTTGGTGAGCAGTTCTTC. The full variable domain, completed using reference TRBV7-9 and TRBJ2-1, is DTGVSQNPRHKITKRGQNVTFRCDPISEHNRLYWYRQTLGQGPEFLTYFQNEAQLEKSRLLSDRFSAERPKGSFSTLEIQRTEQGDSAMYLCASSLATGVGEQFFGPGTRLTVL.